This is a list of T cell receptor beta chains from one sample in a study of cytomegalovirus exposure and HLA in healthy donors. TCRdb keeps only in-frame clones here, not all; method: immunoSEQ multiplex PCR. Of more than 140,000 clones in the sample, approximately 79% were seen once. Sequenced: PBMCs. The receptors come from a male donor in good health and CMV-seronegative. Each CDR3 is given with its conserved first and last residue. The D gene is left open where the match is weak. For some rows the clone size is stated as once, few or many, or as a class when expanded; others skip it.

J	length	V	size	D	DNA	CDR3
TRBJ2-5	16	TRBV27	.	TRBD2	TGTGCCAGCAGTAGGACTAGCGGGAGGTTTCAAGAGACCCAGTACTTC	CASSRTSGRFQETQYF
TRBJ2-2	14	TRBV5-1	.	.	TGCGCCAGCAATATGGCAGGGGACACCGGGGAGCTGTTTTTT	CASNMAGDTGELFF
TRBJ1-5	14	TRBV7-6	.	.	TGTGCCAGCAGCTTAGGCGGTTTGAGCCAGCCCCAGCATTTT	CASSLGGLSQPQHF
TRBJ2-3	15	TRBV6-4	.	.	TGTGCCAGCAGCGCACAGGACGCTAGCACAGATACGCAGTATTTT	CASSAQDASTDTQYF
TRBJ1-2	14	TRBV7-2	.	.	TGTGCCAGCACCGCGTCGGCCGGGGGCTATGGCTACACCTTC	CASTASAGGYGYTF
TRBJ1-2	11	TRBV20-1	.	.	TGCAGTCCTGGAGCAAACTATGGCTACACCTTC	CSPGANYGYTF
TRBJ1-2	14	TRBV19	few	.	TGTGCCAGTAGTATAGATCCAGGGAACTATGGCTACACCTTC	CASSIDPGNYGYTF
TRBJ1-2	14	TRBV7-2	few	TRBD1	TGTGCCAGCAGCCCCCGGACAGGGCGGGATGGCTACACCTTC	CASSPRTGRDGYTF
TRBJ1-2	15	TRBV6-5	few	.	TGTGCCAGCAGTTACTCGGGCAGGGGCCTTAACGGCTACACCTTC	CASSYSGRGLNGYTF
TRBJ2-2	14	TRBV6-1	.	.	TGTGCCAGCAGCGCCCAGGGAGGTGGCGGGGAGCTGTTTTTT	CASSAQGGGGELFF
TRBJ2-1	16	TRBV7-2	.	.	TGTGCCAGCAGCCCCCGGGTCGCGGGATCCTACAATGAGCAGTTCTTC	CASSPRVAGSYNEQFF
TRBJ2-5	15	TRBV7-2	.	.	TGTGCCAGTTCTCCAGGATGGGGAAGGGGTGAGACCCAGTACTTC	CASSPGWGRGETQYF
TRBJ1-2	16	TRBV25-1	.	TRBD1	TGTGCCAGCAGTGAAGGGATGTGGGACAGGGTCTATGGCTACACCTTC	CASSEGMWDRVYGYTF
TRBJ2-2	15	TRBV11-2	.	.	TGTGCCAGCAGCTTGCAGGGGCCATGGACCGGGGAGCTGTTTTTT	CASSLQGPWTGELFF
TRBJ1-6	15	TRBV6-5	.	.	TGTGCCAGCAGTCCCGGACTTGCACCATATTCACCCCTCCACTTT	CASSPGLAPYSPLHF
TRBJ2-7	14	TRBV4-3	few	.	TGCGCCAGCAGCCAAGGGGGGGAGTCTAGCGAGCAGTACTTC	CASSQGGESSEQYF
TRBJ1-1	15	TRBV4-1	.	.	TGCGCCAGCAGCCAAGAAGGTGGGGGCCTCACTGAAGCTTTCTTT	CASSQEGGGLTEAFF
TRBJ2-7	15	TRBV21-1	.	.	TGTGCCAGCAGTATTAGCGGGAATGCTACCTACGAGCAGTACTTC	CASSISGNATYEQYF
TRBJ1-2	13	TRBV11-2	.	.	TGTGCCAGCAGCCCAAGACGGGCAGGGAGCTACACCTTC	CASSPRRAGSYTF
TRBJ2-3	16	TRBV9	.	TRBD2	TGTGCCAGCAGCCCCCCGGGACTAGCGGCGGGGGGTACGCAGTATTTT	CASSPPGLAAGGTQYF
TRBJ1-5	14	TRBV6-7	.	.	TGTGCCAGCAGTTACAAGGGGTACAATCAGCCCCAGCATTTT	CASSYKGYNQPQHF
TRBJ2-3	16	TRBV19	.	TRBD2	TGTGCCAGTAGATTGGGACTAGCAGGGGGCACAGATACGCAGTATTTT	CASRLGLAGGTDTQYF
TRBJ1-4	16	TRBV19	.	TRBD1	TGTGCCAGTAGTATGGACAGGGGGACGACTAATGAAAAACTGTTTTTT	CASSMDRGTTNEKLFF
TRBJ2-7	14	TRBV6-1	few	.	TGTGCCAGCAGGGGGGCAGGGACCTCCTACGAGCAGTACTTC	CASRGAGTSYEQYF
TRBJ2-1	14	TRBV30	once	TRBD2	TGTGCCTGGAGTGTGGCGGGGGGGGCCCATGAGCAGTTCTTC	CAWSVAGGAHEQFF
TRBJ1-1	15	TRBV6-6	.	.	TGTGCCAGCAGCCGGGCAGGGACTGATTACACTGAAGCTTTCTTT	CASSRAGTDYTEAFF
TRBJ1-1	13	TRBV29-1	.	TRBD1	TGCAGCGGCAACAGGGGGCGGGGGACTGAAGCTTTCTTT	CSGNRGRGTEAFF
TRBJ2-7	18	TRBV14	.	TRBD2	TGTGCCAGCAGTCCAGGGGGGTGGACTAGCGAAAGCTCCTACGAGCAGTACTTC	CASSPGGWTSESSYEQYF
TRBJ1-4	15	TRBV25-1	.	.	TGTGCCAGCAGTGAATGGGCACCAACTAATGAAAAACTGTTTTTT	CASSEWAPTNEKLFF
TRBJ1-2	15	TRBV6-6	.	TRBD1	TGTGCCAGCAAACCTGGGACAGCGCGACGAGATGGCTACACCTTC	CASKPGTARRDGYTF
TRBJ2-2	15	TRBV7-9	.	TRBD1	TGTGCCAGCAGCCGACAGGGGATGAACACCGGGGAGCTGTTTTTT	CASSRQGMNTGELFF
TRBJ1-3	14	TRBV19	.	.	TGTGCCAGTAACCCATCTAGCTCTGGAAACACCATATATTTT	CASNPSSSGNTIYF
TRBJ1-2	14	TRBV7-3	.	.	TGTGCCAGCAGCCCGACTAGCCAGGGCTATGGCTACACCTTC	CASSPTSQGYGYTF
TRBJ1-4	15	TRBV11-2	few	.	TGTGCCAGCAGCGACTTCAGGGGAATAGGTGAAAAACTGTTTTTT	CASSDFRGIGEKLFF
TRBJ2-3	15	TRBV7-3	few	.	TGTGCCAGCAGCTTGGCACCGGGGAGCACAGATACGCAGTATTTT	CASSLAPGSTDTQYF
TRBJ1-1	13	TRBV12-5	.	.	TGTGCTAGTGCTATTAACTTGAACACTGAAGCTTTCTTT	CASAINLNTEAFF
TRBJ2-7	15	TRBV7-8	.	TRBD2	TGTGCCAGCAGCCCTCCAAAACTAGCGGTGAACGAGCAGTACTTC	CASSPPKLAVNEQYF
TRBJ1-2	14	TRBV19	.	.	TGTGCCAGTATTCGGGCAGGGGTGGCCTATGGCTACACCTTC	CASIRAGVAYGYTF
TRBJ2-3	18	TRBV13	few	.	TGTGCCAGCAGCTTACGGGGAATTAACAGGGATCGCACAGATACGCAGTATTTT	CASSLRGINRDRTDTQYF
TRBJ2-5	13	TRBV9	.	.	TGTGCCAGCAGCGTTAACCCCCCAGGCTCGCAGTACTTC	CASSVNPPGSQYF